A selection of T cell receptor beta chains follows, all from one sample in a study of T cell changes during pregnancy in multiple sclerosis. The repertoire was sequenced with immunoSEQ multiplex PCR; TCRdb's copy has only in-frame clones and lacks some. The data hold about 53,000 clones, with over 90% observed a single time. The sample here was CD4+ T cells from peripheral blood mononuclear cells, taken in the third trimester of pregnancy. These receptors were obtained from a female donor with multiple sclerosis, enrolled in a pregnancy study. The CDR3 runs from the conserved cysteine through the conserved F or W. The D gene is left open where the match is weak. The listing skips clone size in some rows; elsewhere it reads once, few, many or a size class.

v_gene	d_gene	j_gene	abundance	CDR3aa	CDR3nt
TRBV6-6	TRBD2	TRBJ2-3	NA	CASSTTSGGSPTQYF	TGTGCCAGCAGCACGACTAGCGGGGGCTCTCCCACGCAGTATTTT
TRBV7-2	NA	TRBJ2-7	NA	CASSRGLRAYEQYF	TGTGCTTCCAGTAGAGGATTACGGGCCTACGAGCAGTACTTC
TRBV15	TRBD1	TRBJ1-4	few	CATSWRQGRSNEKLFF	TGTGCCACCAGCTGGCGACAGGGGCGATCTAATGAAAAACTGTTTTTT
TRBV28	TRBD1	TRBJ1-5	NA	CASTRPGQGNQPQHF	TGTGCCAGCACCAGGCCGGGACAGGGGAATCAGCCCCAGCATTTT
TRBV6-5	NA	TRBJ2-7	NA	CASSYSTGYEQYF	TGTGCCAGCAGTTACTCTACAGGCTACGAGCAGTACTTC
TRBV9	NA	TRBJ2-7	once	CASSGGYSGGEQYF	TGTGCCAGCAGCGGAGGTTACAGTGGCGGGGAGCAGTACTTC
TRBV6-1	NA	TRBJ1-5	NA	CASSLTGNQPQHF	TGTGCCAGCAGTTTGACAGGCAATCAGCCCCAGCATTTT
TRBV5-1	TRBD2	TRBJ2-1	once	CASSPSGGGGHNEQFF	TGCGCCAGCAGCCCATCGGGGGGCGGGGGGCACAATGAGCAGTTCTTC
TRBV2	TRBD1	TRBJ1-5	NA	CATAATGDQPQHF	TGTGCCACCGCTGCGACAGGGGATCAGCCCCAGCATTTT
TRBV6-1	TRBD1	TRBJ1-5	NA	CASSELGQGAAQPQHF	TGTGCCAGCAGTGAATTGGGGCAGGGGGCGGCGCAGCCCCAGCATTTT
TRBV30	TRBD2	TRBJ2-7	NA	CAWSVRGGTGEQYF	TGTGCCTGGAGTGTACGGGGGGGGACGGGCGAGCAGTACTTC
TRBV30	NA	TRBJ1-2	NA	CAWSVEARGQGYTF	TGTGCCTGGAGTGTAGAGGCCAGGGGTCAAGGCTACACCTTC
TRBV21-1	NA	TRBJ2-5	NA	CASSKELAHGRWTQYF	TGTGCCAGCAGCAAGGAACTAGCACATGGTAGATGGACCCAGTACTTC
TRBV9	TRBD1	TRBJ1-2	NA	CASSVGDRNIYGYTF	TGTGCCAGCAGCGTGGGGGACAGAAACATCTATGGCTACACCTTC
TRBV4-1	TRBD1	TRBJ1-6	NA	CASSRTGGGSPLHF	TGCGCCAGCAGTCGGACAGGGGGAGGATCACCCCTCCACTTT
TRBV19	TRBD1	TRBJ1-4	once	CASSNRGGEKLFF	TGTGCCAGTAGTAACAGGGGGGGAGAAAAACTGTTTTTT
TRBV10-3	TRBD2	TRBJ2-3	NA	CASGGNTDTQYF	TGTGCCAGCGGGGGGAACACAGATACGCAGTATTTT
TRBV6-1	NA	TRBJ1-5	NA	CASRGDQPQHF	TGTGCCAGCAGGGGCGATCAGCCCCAGCATTTT
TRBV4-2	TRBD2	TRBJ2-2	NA	CASSQRPTGGFDTGELFF	TGTGCCAGCAGCCAACGTCCCACCGGGGGGTTCGACACCGGGGAGCTGTTTTTT
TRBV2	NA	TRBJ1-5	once	CASSDDSLNQPQHF	TGTGCCAGCAGTGATGACAGTCTCAATCAGCCCCAGCATTTT
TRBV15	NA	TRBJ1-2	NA	CATSRGGEGYGYTF	TGTGCCACCAGCAGGGGAGGGGAGGGCTATGGCTACACCTTC
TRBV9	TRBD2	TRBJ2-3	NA	CASSVGSGGFTDTQYF	TGTGCCAGCAGCGTAGGAAGCGGGGGATTCACAGATACGCAGTATTTT
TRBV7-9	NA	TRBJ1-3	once	CASSLHWSGKSSGNTIYF	TGTGCCAGCAGCCTACATTGGAGCGGCAAGAGCTCTGGAAACACCATATATTTT
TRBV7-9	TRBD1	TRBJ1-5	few	CASSHNRGNQPQHF	TGTGCCAGCAGCCACAACAGGGGGAATCAGCCCCAGCATTTT
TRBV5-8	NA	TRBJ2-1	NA	CASSFIGVGYEQFF	TGTGCCAGCAGCTTCATAGGGGTAGGCTATGAGCAGTTCTTC
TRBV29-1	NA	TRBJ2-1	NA	CSVLAGYYNEQFF	TGCAGCGTTCTGGCAGGGTACTACAATGAGCAGTTCTTC
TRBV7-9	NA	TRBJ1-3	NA	CASSPRTARSGNTIYF	TGTGCCAGCAGCCCCAGGACAGCAAGATCTGGAAACACCATATATTTT
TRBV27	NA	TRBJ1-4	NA	CASSRGSANEKLFF	TGTGCCAGCAGCAGGGGTTCGGCTAATGAAAAACTGTTTTTT
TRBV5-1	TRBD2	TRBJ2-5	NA	CASSSSSGQETQYF	TGCGCCAGCAGCTCATCTAGCGGGCAAGAGACCCAGTACTTC
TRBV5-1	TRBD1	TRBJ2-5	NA	CASSLVSGGWGETQYF	TGCGCCAGCAGCTTGGTTTCAGGGGGCTGGGGAGAGACCCAGTACTTC
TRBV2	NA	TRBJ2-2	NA	CASSWGGPDGELFF	TGTGCCAGTAGTTGGGGGGGGCCTGACGGGGAGCTGTTTTTT
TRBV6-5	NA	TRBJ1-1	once	CASSQRTENTEAFF	TGTGCCAGCAGCCAGAGGACAGAAAACACTGAAGCTTTCTTT
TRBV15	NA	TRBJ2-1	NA	CATSRDRVGNEQFF	TGTGCCACCAGCAGAGACAGGGTAGGAAATGAGCAGTTCTTC
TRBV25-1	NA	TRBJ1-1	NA	CASEGQLNTEAFF	TGTGCCAGCGAAGGACAATTGAACACTGAAGCTTTCTTT
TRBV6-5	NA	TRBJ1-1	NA	CASRTRQRGTEAFF	TGTGCCAGCAGAACCCGACAGCGAGGTACTGAAGCTTTCTTT
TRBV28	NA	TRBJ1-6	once	CASSSPGTPSPLHF	TGTGCCAGCAGTTCCCCCGGGACACCTTCACCCCTCCACTTT
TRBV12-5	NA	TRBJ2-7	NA	CASGPDSAYEQYF	TGTGCTAGTGGTCCGGACAGCGCCTACGAGCAGTACTTC
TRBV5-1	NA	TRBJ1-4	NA	CASRGGTNEKLFF	TGCGCCAGCAGAGGAGGGACTAATGAAAAACTGTTTTTT
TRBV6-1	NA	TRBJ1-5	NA	CASTRTDPNQPQHF	TGTGCCAGCACCCGGACAGATCCTAATCAGCCCCAGCATTTT
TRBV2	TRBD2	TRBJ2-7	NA	CASSEAWRGGRYEQYF	TGTGCCAGCAGTGAAGCATGGCGGGGGGGCCGGTACGAGCAGTACTTC
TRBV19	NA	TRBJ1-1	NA	CASSMSPMTATNTEAFF	TGTGCCAGTAGTATGAGCCCAATGACAGCGACGAACACTGAAGCTTTCTTT
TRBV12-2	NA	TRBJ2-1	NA	CASRLAAVANTYNEQFF	TGTGCAAGTCGCTTAGCCGCGGTTGCCAACACCTACAATGAGCAGTTCTTC
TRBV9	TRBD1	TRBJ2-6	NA	CASSDPRGPGANVLTF	TGTGCCAGCAGCGACCCCAGGGGGCCTGGGGCCAACGTCCTGACTTTC
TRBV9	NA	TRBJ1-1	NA	CASSVDRMNTEAFF	TGTGCCAGCAGCGTCGACAGAATGAACACTGAAGCTTTCTTT